This T cell receptor beta chain was captured by sequencing in a study of blood T cell repertoires in COVID-19. The wider study: The United States, Italy and Spain provided the acute and convalescent COVID-19 samples.

The CDR3 is made up of 15 amino acids. Germline V gene data show CDR1 as MDHEN and CDR2 as SYDVKM. V gave up 2 bases and J gave up 8 bases; unmatched junction bases: 8. Authors' analysis steps: Using reference gene primer amplification, nucleated cell counts were estimated. TCRdb keeps only in-frame clones here, not all; method: immunoSEQ multiplex PCR. The DNA was the basis for D and trimming; V, J and clone size are from that table. The sample holds hundreds of thousands of clones, 85% seen once. The specimen sequenced was peripheral blood. The origin of this receptor is a young woman with acute or convalescent COVID-19. The genes are TRBV28 and TRBJ2-4, with 8 positions matching TRBD2. The CDR3, as DNA: TGTGCCAGCAGTTTAGTGGGACTAGTAGACGACATTCAGTACTTC. Its protein is CASSLVGLVDDIQYF. The variable domain in full, with the rest retrieved from reference TRBV28 and TRBJ2-4, is DVKVTQSSRYLVKRTGEKVFLECVQDMDHENMFWYRQDPGLGLRLIYFSYDVKMKEKGDIPEGYSVSREKKERFSLILESASTNQTSMYLCASSLVGLVDDIQYFGAGTRLSVL.